These 24 T cell receptor beta chains were sequenced from one sample in a study of blood T cell repertoires in COVID-19. TCRdb's copy holds only in-frame clones and misses some; the assay was immunoSEQ multiplex PCR. Of approximately 85,000 clones in the sample, approximately 89% were seen once. Sample: peripheral blood. The receptors come from a middle-aged man with acute or convalescent COVID-19.

The chain employs TRBV9 and TRBJ2-5, with TRBD2 matching 7 bases. CDR1 and CDR2 from the germline V gene are SGDLS and YYNGEE. The CDR3 is 15 residues long. V was pared by 3 bases and J by 2 bases, with 7 bases of the junction left unmatched. Written as DNA, the CDR3 is TGTGCCAGCAGCGAGTGGGGGGGGTGGCAAGAGACCCAGTACTTC. Its translation is CASSEWGGWQETQYF.

The V and J genes are TRBV5-1 and TRBJ2-3; D ambiguous. V was cut by 0 bases and J by 8 bases, with 13 bases left in between. This CDR3 has 14 amino acids. Germline loops: CDR1 SGHRS, CDR2 YFSETQ. CDR3 bases: TGCGCCAGCAGCTTGGGGGCAGAAGTCGGTACGCAGTATTTT. Amino acid sequence: CASSLGAEVGTQYF.

The CDR3 DNA is TGTGCCAGCATCGGACAGGGGGAGGGGACCCAGTACTTC. Translated, it gives CASIGQGEGTQYF. The V and J genes are TRBV2 and TRBJ2-5, with 10 bases that match TRBD1. Trimming at V came to 7 bases and at J to 7 bases, leaving 6 bases not matched to a gene. Germline CDR1 and CDR2: SNHLY and FYNNEI. The CDR3 runs to 13 residues.

V is TRBV5-6 and J is TRBJ1-2, with TRBD1 matching 7 bases. With 4 bases clipped from V and 6 bases from J, the junction kept 6 bases outside the gene matches. The CDR3 length is 13 residues. Per germline, CDR1 SGHDT and CDR2 YYEEEE. In nucleotides, the CDR3 is TGTGCCAGCAGCCTCGACAGGGACCATGGCTACACCTTC. Amino acids: CASSLDRDHGYTF.

This clone showed up just once. This rearrangement joins TRBV7-2 to TRBJ1-1, with 7 bases matching TRBD1. The V gene's germline CDR1 is SGHTA and CDR2 FQGNSA. V gave up 5 bases and J gave up 5 bases; unmatched junction bases: 11. This CDR3 has 15 amino acids. CDR3 loop: CASSLYRGQYTEAFF. CDR3 nucleotides: TGTGCCAGCAGCCTTTACAGGGGTCAATATACTGAAGCTTTCTTT.

This clone was found a few times. The V call is TRBV7-9, the J call TRBJ1-1; D is unresolved. Trimming took 9 bases from V and 2 from J, leaving 19 bases between them. Germline V CDR1 and CDR2: SEHNR, FQNEAQ (reference sequence). This CDR3 is built from 15 residues. The CDR3 DNA reads TGTGCCAGTTGCTATGCCGGGATCCAAAACACTGAAGCTTTCTTT. It translates to CASCYAGIQNTEAFF.

The rearrangement links TRBV3-1 (or the pseudogene TRBV3-2) to TRBJ2-7; 11 nucleotides align to TRBD2. V shed 7 bases and J 5 bases; nucleotides not matched to a gene: 7. This CDR3 comprises 14 residues. Germline V gene data show CDR1 as LGHDT and CDR2 as YNNKEL (reference sequence). The CDR3 coding sequence is TGTGCCAGCAACATAGCGGGAGGGAGCCACGAGCAGTACTTC. It is translated as CASNIAGGSHEQYF.

The chain uses TRBV14 and TRBJ2-5, with 9 bases identical to TRBD1. The CDR3 is 22 residues long. Germline CDR1 and CDR2: SGHDN and FVKESK. With 0 bases clipped from V and 4 bases from J, the junction kept 24 bases outside the gene matches. CDR3 loop: CASSQDFPGQGRLIAGRETQYF. The CDR3 nucleotides read TGTGCCAGCAGCCAAGATTTTCCCGGACAGGGGAGGTTGATAGCGGGTAGAGAGACCCAGTACTTC.

This chain links TRBV3-1 (or the pseudogene TRBV3-2) with TRBJ2-1, with 14 bases aligning to TRBD2. The V and J ends lost 5 bases and 5 bases, in that order; junction bases with no gene match: 5. The CDR3 spans 16 residues. CDR1 is LGHDT and CDR2 is YNNKEL in the germline V gene (reference sequence). The CDR3 nucleotides are TGTGCCAGCAGCGTATCGGGACTAGCGGGAGACAATGAGCAGTTCTTC. Amino acids: CASSVSGLAGDNEQFF.

The gene calls are TRBV4-1 and TRBJ2-1; D is perhaps TRBD1 (5 bases). The V end lost 3 bases, the J end lost 0 bases, and 15 bases lay between the germline ends. The germline V gene encodes CDR1 MGHRA and CDR2 YSYEKL. CDR3 size: 17 residues. The CDR3 sequence is CASSQATGVNSYNEQFF. CDR3 coding DNA: TGCGCCAGCAGCCAGGCAACAGGAGTCAACTCCTACAATGAGCAGTTCTTC.

This chain uses TRBV28 with TRBJ2-2, with a weak D call TRBD2 (5 bases). The length of the CDR3 is 16 residues. The germline CDR1 and CDR2 sequences are MDHEN and SYDVKM. Trimming left V 5 bases short and J 4 bases short, with 17 bases between. CDR3 sequence: CASSLERAVGTGELFF. For the CDR3, the DNA is TGTGCCAGCAGTCTAGAGAGGGCGGTAGGCACCGGGGAGCTGTTTTTT.

V is TRBV28 and J is TRBJ1-4, with D unresolved. The CDR3 is made up of 12 amino acids. Per germline, CDR1 MDHEN and CDR2 SYDVKM. V was shortened by 4 bases and J by 10 bases, with 10 bases between the two germline ends. DNA for the CDR3: TGTGCCAGCAGTTCGACGGGGAGAAAACTGTTTTTT. It specifies CASSSTGRKLFF.

The chain is built from TRBV6-5 and TRBJ1-6; no clear D. CDR3 length: 15 amino acids. CDR1 is MNHEY and CDR2 is SVGAGI in the germline V gene. Trimming pared 2 bases from V and 5 bases from J, leaving 10 bases between. DNA of the CDR3: TGTGCCAGCAGTTACGGAGGCGGGCATAATTCACCCCTCCACTTT. Protein sequence: CASSYGGGHNSPLHF.

Only a few counts were recorded for this clone. The V gene is TRBV4-1, the J gene TRBJ2-7; TRBD2 is a possible D gene (5 bases). The V end lost 1 base, the J end lost 3 bases, and 13 bases lay between the germline ends. From germline, CDR1 is MGHRA and CDR2 YSYEKL. The CDR3 sequence is 15 residues long. The CDR3 loop is CASSQVSTGYYEQYF. Written as DNA, the CDR3 is TGCGCCAGCAGCCAAGTTTCCACGGGATACTACGAGCAGTACTTC.

In this sample, this clone turned up a few times. CDR3 DNA sequence: TGTGCCAGCCGATCCGAGGGGGATTATAATTCACCCCTCCACTTT. It yields the protein CASRSEGDYNSPLHF. The V call is TRBV9, the J call TRBJ1-6; tentative D call: TRBD1 (6 bases). Germline assignment: CDR1 SGDLS and CDR2 YYNGEE. V lost 7 bases to trimming and J lost 4 bases, with 15 bases between them. The CDR3 is 15 amino acids.

The chain carries TRBV29-1 and TRBJ2-2; TRBD1 aligns across 10 bases. With 7 bases clipped from V and 5 bases from J, the junction kept 7 bases outside the gene matches. The CDR3 runs to 14 residues. Germline loops: CDR1 SQVTM, CDR2 ANQGSEA. The CDR3 sequence: CSADGTGATGELFF. CDR3 sequence (DNA): TGCAGCGCTGATGGGACAGGGGCTACCGGGGAGCTGTTTTTT.

The gene calls are TRBV6-5 and TRBJ1-3; TRBD1 aligns across 7 bases. Germline V gives CDR1 MNHEY, CDR2 SVGAGI. V lost 6 bases, J lost 4 bases, and 6 bases stayed unmatched. The CDR3 is made up of 14 amino acids. The CDR3 nucleotides are TGTGCCAGCAGAAGAACAGGGGCCGGAAACACCATATATTTT. Translated: CASRRTGAGNTIYF.

The gene calls are TRBV5-1 and TRBJ2-5, with 9 bases matching TRBD1. CDR1 SGHRS and CDR2 YFSETQ come from the germline V gene. The CDR3 totals 15 residues. Unmatched junction bases numbered 3, after V lost 0 bases and J lost 3 bases. CDR3 residues: CASSLGGTGKETQYF. CDR3 sequence (DNA): TGCGCCAGCAGCTTGGGTGGGACAGGGAAAGAGACCCAGTACTTC.

The CDR3 loop is CAWSVSRSQRHF. For the CDR3, the DNA is TGTGCCTGGAGTGTATCCCGCAGTCAGCGCCACTTT. The V and J genes are TRBV30 and TRBJ1-6; D call uncertain. Trimming took off 0 bases at V and 18 bases at J, with 15 bases between the two ends. Per the germline V gene, CDR1 is GTSNPN and CDR2 is SVGIG (reference sequence). The CDR3 has 12 residues.

The rearrangement links TRBV21-1 to TRBJ2-7; the table assigns TRBD1, which was not confirmed against the DNA. TRBV21-1 is an annotated pseudogene. The CDR3 is 16 amino acids. The CDR3 protein is CASSKPGQGKLYEQYF. The CDR3 coding sequence is TGTGCCAGCAGCAAACCTGGACAGGGAAAGCTGTACGAGCAGTACTTC.

The rearrangement links TRBV2 to TRBJ1-2, with D possibly matching TRBD1 (6 bases). V lost 3 bases, J lost 4 bases, and 12 bases lay in between. The CDR3 loop spans 14 amino acids. Germline V CDR1 and CDR2: SNHLY, FYNNEI. CDR3 region: CASSEWQGSYGYTF. DNA for the CDR3: TGTGCCAGCAGTGAGTGGCAGGGGTCCTATGGCTACACCTTC.

This chain joins TRBV7-9 and TRBJ2-7, with TRBD1 identical over 12 bases. The germline CDR1 and CDR2 sequences are SEHNR and FQNEAQ (reference sequence). Trimming took 5 bases from V and 2 from J; bases not matched to a gene: 13. This CDR3 comprises 18 residues. CDR3 protein: CASSGDRGPKRITYEQYF. The DNA of the CDR3 is TGTGCCAGCAGCGGGGACAGGGGGCCTAAAAGGATCACCTACGAGCAGTACTTC.

V and J are TRBV19 and TRBJ1-6; TRBD1 agrees at 9 bases. Trimming removed 10 bases from V and 8 bases from J; junction bases left unmatched: 6. The germline CDR1 and CDR2 sequences are LNHDA and SQIVND (reference sequence). The CDR3 runs 13 residues. CDR3 nucleotides: TGTGCCACCTCGGACAGGGGACATTCACCCCTCCACTTT. This encodes CATSDRGHSPLHF. The full variable domain, its missing parts supplied by reference TRBV19 and TRBJ1-6, is DGGITQSPKYLFRKEGQNVTLSCEQNLNHDAMYWYRQDPGQGLRLIYYSQIVNDFQKGDIAEGYSVSREKKESFPLTVTSAQKNPTAFYLCATSDRGHSPLHFGNGTRLTVT.

The CDR3, as DNA: TGTGCCAGCAGCGTAGGCCGGGGGGCAAGGAATTCACCCCTCCACTTT. It is translated as CASSVGRGARNSPLHF. This chain joins TRBV9 and TRBJ1-6, with a tentative D call TRBD1 (6 bases). CDR1 and CDR2 (germline): SGDLS, YYNGEE. Trimming pared 0 bases from V and 7 bases from J, leaving 14 bases between. This CDR3 contains 16 residues.